The rows below give T cell receptor beta chains drawn from one sample of a study of T cells after yellow fever vaccination. TCRdb reprocessed the 5' RACE reads via MiXCR and lists one record per CDR3 protein. The data contain a few hundred thousand distinct CDR3 sequences, 3.6% of them seen just once; the ten biggest clones take up under 20%. Source: PBMCs, taken 15 days after the yellow fever booster vaccination. Every receptor here comes from a man younger than 30 who received the YFV17D yellow fever vaccine. CDR3s include the opening cysteine and the closing phenylalanine or tryptophan. The D gene is left open where the match is weak. The listing skips clone size in some rows; elsewhere it reads once, few, many or a size class.

j_gene	abundance	d_gene	v_gene	CDR3nt	CDR3aa
TRBJ2-3	many	TRBD2	TRBV7-2	TGTGCCAGCAGCTTAGACCGGGGGGACACAGATACGCAGTATTTT	CASSLDRGDTDTQYF
TRBJ2-6	many	TRBD2	TRBV6-1	TGTGCCAGCAGTGAACGGAGCGGGGGGCCAACTGGGGCCAACGTCCTGACTTTC	CASSERSGGPTGANVLTF
TRBJ2-5	many	-	TRBV6-9	TGTGCCAGCAGTCCTCACCTGACTAGATCTGAGACCCAGTACTTC	CASSPHLTRSETQYF
TRBJ2-5	many	TRBD1	TRBV7-7	TGTGCCTCCGGAGGGGGACAGGGGGGCGAGACCCAGTACTTC	CASGGGQGGETQYF
TRBJ2-7	many	TRBD1	TRBV5-1	TGCGCCAGCACTCTACAGGGGTCCTACGAGCAGTACTTC	CASTLQGSYEQYF
TRBJ1-5	many	-	TRBV18	TGTGCCAGCTCACAGGGGGACTATCAGCCCCAGCATTTT	CASSQGDYQPQHF
TRBJ1-4	many	-	TRBV7-6	TGTGCCAGCAGCTTAGGAATGGCTAATGAAAAACTGTTTTTT	CASSLGMANEKLFF
TRBJ2-6	-	-	TRBV7-2	TGTGCCAGCAACATGGGACATTCCATCTCTGGGGCCAACGTCCTGACTTTC	CASNMGHSISGANVLTF
TRBJ1-5	many	-	TRBV20-1	TGCAGTGCTAGTAACCCGGGGGGAGTTCAGCCCCAGCATTTT	CSASNPGGVQPQHF
TRBJ2-5	many	-	TRBV6-1	TGTGCCAGCAGTGAACTGGTAGAGACCCAGTACTTC	CASSELVETQYF
TRBJ2-3	many	TRBD1	TRBV24-1	TGTGCCGCCCAGGGACAGATAACAGATACGCAGTATTTT	CAAQGQITDTQYF
TRBJ1-4	many	-	TRBV7-2	TGTGCCAGCAGCATCGGACTGACAACTAATGAAAAACTGTTTTTT	CASSIGLTTNEKLFF
TRBJ1-2	-	TRBD1	TRBV25-1	TGTGCCAGCAGTGAAATGTTTCGACAGGGAAAGGTCTACACCTTC	CASSEMFRQGKVYTF
TRBJ2-7	-	-	TRBV9	TGTGCCAGCAGCGGGCGTATGGTGGGAGGCAGGGATCACGAGCAGTACTTC	CASSGRMVGGRDHEQYF
TRBJ2-2	many	TRBD1	TRBV24-1	TGTGCCACCAGTGATCTTACAGGGGTTGGCGGGGAGCTGTTTTTT	CATSDLTGVGGELFF
TRBJ1-5	many	-	TRBV27	TGTGCCAGCAGTTCGTTACCGGGCCCTAGCCATCAGCCCCAGCATTTT	CASSSLPGPSHQPQHF
TRBJ1-2	many	-	TRBV6-5	TGTGCCAGCAGTTACCGGGGACATAACTATGGCTACACCTTC	CASSYRGHNYGYTF
TRBJ2-5	many	TRBD2	TRBV4-1	TGCGCCAGCAGCCAAGGACTGGCGGGGACTATCCAAGAGACCCAGTACTTC	CASSQGLAGTIQETQYF
TRBJ1-4	many	-	TRBV20-1	TGCAGTGCTAGGGGGGGGAATGAAAAACTGTTTTTT	CSARGGNEKLFF
TRBJ2-2	many	-	TRBV4-3	TGCGCCAGCAGCCAAGATCTCTTGGCGAGCACCGGGGAGCTGTTTTTT	CASSQDLLASTGELFF
TRBJ1-5	few	-	TRBV19	TGTGCCAGTAGAGGAGGCAGGGGTGAGGGGAATGGCAATCAGCCCCAGCATTTT	CASRGGRGEGNGNQPQHF
TRBJ2-3	many	-	TRBV5-1	TGCGCCAGCAGCTCCTCCTCTCCCGACACAGATACGCAGTATTTT	CASSSSSPDTDTQYF
TRBJ1-2	many	-	TRBV12-3/TRBV12-4	TGTGCCAGCAGTTTAGGAAGCGCAGAGGCGAACGGCTACACCTTC	CASSLGSAEANGYTF
TRBJ1-5	many	-	TRBV7-2	TGTGCCAGCAGCTTAGGCCGAGGAGGAGGTCCCAATCAGCCCCAGCATTTT	CASSLGRGGGPNQPQHF
TRBJ2-3	many	TRBD2	TRBV4-3	TGCGCCAGCAGCCAAGGTGGTACTAGCGGAGATACGCAGTATTTT	CASSQGGTSGDTQYF
TRBJ2-7	many	TRBD1	TRBV7-9	TGTGCCAGCAGCCCCAGGGGGCGTGACGAGCAGTACTTC	CASSPRGRDEQYF
TRBJ1-6	few	-	TRBV5-5	TGTGCCAGCAGCTTGGTACAGGGTTATTCACCCCTCCACTTT	CASSLVQGYSPLHF
TRBJ1-5	many	-	TRBV5-4	TGTGCCAGCAGTATGGGGGGGCCGAATCAGCCCCAGCATTTT	CASSMGGPNQPQHF
TRBJ1-1	many	-	TRBV5-1	TGCGCCAGCAGCTTGGTCGGCAGGGCAGACACTGAAGCTTTCTTT	CASSLVGRADTEAFF
TRBJ2-1	many	-	TRBV28	TGTGCCAGCAGACAAGGGGAGAGCGGGCAGTTCTTC	CASRQGESGQFF
TRBJ1-2	many	-	TRBV20-1	TGCAGCTGGGACCCTCCAACGTCGGGCTACACCTTC	CSWDPPTSGYTF
TRBJ2-3	many	-	TRBV7-2	TGTGCCAGCAGCTTATCCTCTGCAGATACGCAGTATTTT	CASSLSSADTQYF
TRBJ1-5	many	-	TRBV5-1	TGCGCCAGCAGCTTGGATCAGGGAGGCCAGCCCCAGCATTTT	CASSLDQGGQPQHF
TRBJ2-3	many	-	TRBV7-3	TGTGCCAGCAGCGATAAATCGAGGGGCACAGATACGCAGTATTTT	CASSDKSRGTDTQYF
TRBJ2-3	-	-	TRBV7-6	TGTGCCAGCAGCCCAGCGGTTGGGGCAGATACGCAGTATTTT	CASSPAVGADTQYF
TRBJ2-3	many	-	TRBV7-2	TGTGCCAGCAGTATATTAGCTACAGATACGCAGTATTTT	CASSILATDTQYF
TRBJ2-7	many	-	TRBV12-3/TRBV12-4	TGTGCCAGCAGTTTTGGAACAGGCGTTAACTACGAGCAGTACTTC	CASSFGTGVNYEQYF
TRBJ1-5	many	-	TRBV4-3	TGCGCCAGCAGCCAATGGGTCCAGGGGAATCCCCCCCAGCATTTT	CASSQWVQGNPPQHF